Given below is one TCR beta chain in context. At least ten counts were recorded for this clonotype. It lacks a known antigen. Base qualities are not recorded, but no much larger clone differs from it by a single base. The data belong to a study of T cells in Graves' hyperthyroidism and ophthalmopathy (dated by TCRdb to between 2017 and 2020). For the study in its entirety: To identify TCR V-J signatures that set the groups apart, the researchers used a discovery cohort of approximately 98 patients, made up of under 50 with Graves' ophthalmopathy and some 55 with stable Graves' hyperthyroidism. After sampling, hyperthyroidism patients received methimazole starting at 30 mg daily, and ophthalmopathy patients received high-dose intravenous methylprednisolone. TCR Vbeta CDR3 sequencing of 135 peripheral blood samples (43 ophthalmopathy, approximately 80 hyperthyroidism and some 17 progressor patients) is reported in the paper. The roughly 90 discovery patients were divided at random into training and test sets in a 7:3 ratio. Prospective prediction of ophthalmopathy was tested in an independent validation cohort of some 20 hyperthyroidism patients and 17 patients who later progressed to ophthalmopathy. Thyroid tissue and blood T-cell repertoires from six Graves' hyperthyroidism patients were also compared in the study.

Patients with uncontrolled infections, other autoimmune diseases, pregnancy or lactation were excluded. Clinical symptoms, serum thyroxine and TRAb, thyroid ultrasound, and orbital computed tomography formed the basis for the diagnoses. Total RNA was extracted using Trizol reagent, and RNA quality was assessed on an Agilent 2100 Bioanalyzer. The full study reports these points: A 13 V-J signature model separated ophthalmopathy from stable hyperthyroidism, with around 88% sensitivity and 81.08% specificity in cross-validation and 80%/75% in testing. Most expanded thyroid clonotypes (frequency above 0.001) were also detected in blood, suggesting blood repertoires may reflect thyroid immune responses. In validation, the model predicted progression to ophthalmopathy a median of 6.5 months before onset, with approximately 70% sensitivity and just under 75% specificity. Sample size was not statistically predetermined, and blinding of investigators to group allocation was not performed.

CDR1 and CDR2 (DFQATT, SNEGSKA) derive from the germline V gene (reference sequence). Spanning cysteine to phenylalanine, the CDR3 consists of 13 amino acids. The read is trimmed to its CDR3 DNA, 39 bases read in frame from base 1. Deletion took 3 bases off V and 5 bases off J, with a span of 13 bases between the germline ends. TCR beta CDR3 regions were amplified from RNA transcripts. For the first round of RT-PCR on the TCR CDR3, the HTBI primer set was used together with the Qiagen OneStep RT-PCR kit. A second multiplex PCR round built the libraries, followed by size selection and purification. Libraries were sequenced paired-end with 100 bp reads on an Illumina HiSeq2000. As for how the authors treated the data: SOAPnuke was used to process the raw data, removing reads that contained adapters or uncalled bases, had a mean Phred below 15, or lacked an exact match to the constant primer or identifier. COPE v1.2.5 was used to merge high-quality paired reads, and clonotypes were defined as unique nucleotide sequences. Clonotypes were aligned to IMGT TRBV, TRBD and TRBJ reference segments using MiTCR v1.1. Only V-J combinations with frequency above 0.0001, covering approximately 99% of repertoires, were analysed. A TCS score was defined as the ratio between F50 (clonal expansion) and ExV (chaos), using BLOSUM62-based TCRdist between CDR3 peptides within each V-J. Welch's t-statistics and random forest reduced 500 to 550 V-J features to 13, which were used in a naive Bayes classifier (R e1071). Thyroid-blood repertoire similarity was quantified with the Morisita-Horn index. TCRdb trimmed public reads at Q25 via fastp, called clones via MiXCR and kept in-frame beta chains. Rows merge per CDR3 protein into single entries with the most common DNA and genes. What appears here as the V and J calls and clone size reflects TCRdb's work, not the paper's. For this sample there are roughly 500,000 distinct CDR3 sequences; 40% to 50% appear just once. The biggest ten clones account for around 44% of the sample.

The sequence came from an adult woman with Graves' disease, either hyperthyroidism or ophthalmopathy (not recorded which). Material: peripheral blood or thyroid tissue (not recorded which). The receptor chain draws on TRBV20-1 and TRBJ1-1; matching of 5 bases hints at TRBD1 as the D gene. The DNA sequence reads TGCAGTGCTAGCCCAGGGATAGGGACTGAAGCTTTCTTT. It codes for CSASPGIGTEAFF.